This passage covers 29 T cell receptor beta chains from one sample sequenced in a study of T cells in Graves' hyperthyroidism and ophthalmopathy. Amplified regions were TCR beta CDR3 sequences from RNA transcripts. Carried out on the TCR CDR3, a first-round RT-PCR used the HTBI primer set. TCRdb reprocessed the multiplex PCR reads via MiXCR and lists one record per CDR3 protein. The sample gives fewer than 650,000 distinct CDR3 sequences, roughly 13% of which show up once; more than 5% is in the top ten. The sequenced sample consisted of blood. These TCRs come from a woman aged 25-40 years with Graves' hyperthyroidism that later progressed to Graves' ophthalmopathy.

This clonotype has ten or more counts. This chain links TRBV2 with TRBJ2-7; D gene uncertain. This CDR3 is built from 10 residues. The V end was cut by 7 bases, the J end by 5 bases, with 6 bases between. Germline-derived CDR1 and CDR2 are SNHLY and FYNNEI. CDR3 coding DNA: TGTGCCAGCAACGGCCACGAGCAGTACTTC. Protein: CASNGHEQYF.

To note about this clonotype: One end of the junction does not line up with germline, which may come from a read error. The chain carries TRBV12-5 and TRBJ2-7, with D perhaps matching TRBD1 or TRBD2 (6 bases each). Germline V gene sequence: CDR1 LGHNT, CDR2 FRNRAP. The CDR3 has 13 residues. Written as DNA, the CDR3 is TGTGCTAGTGGCGTGGGGGGCGCCTACGAGCGGTACTTC. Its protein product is CASGVGGAYERYF.

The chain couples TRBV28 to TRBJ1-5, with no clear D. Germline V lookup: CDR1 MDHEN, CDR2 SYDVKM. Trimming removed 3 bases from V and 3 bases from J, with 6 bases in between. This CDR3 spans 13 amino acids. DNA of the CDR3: TGTGCCAGCAGTTTCTATGACAATCAGCCCCAGCATTTT. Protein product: CASSFYDNQPQHF. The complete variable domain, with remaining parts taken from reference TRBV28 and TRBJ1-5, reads DVKVTQSSRYLVKRTGEKVFLECVQDMDHENMFWYRQDPGLGLRLIYFSYDVKMKEKGDIPEGYSVSREKKERFSLILESASTNQTSMYLCASSFYDNQPQHFGDGTRLSIL.

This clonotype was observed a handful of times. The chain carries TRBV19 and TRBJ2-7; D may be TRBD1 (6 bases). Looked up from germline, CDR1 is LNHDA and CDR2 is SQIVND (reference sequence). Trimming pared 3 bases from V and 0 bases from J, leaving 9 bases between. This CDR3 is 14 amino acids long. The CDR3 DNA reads TGTGCCAGTAGTATTGACAGGCACTCCTACGAGCAGTACTTC. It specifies CASSIDRHSYEQYF.

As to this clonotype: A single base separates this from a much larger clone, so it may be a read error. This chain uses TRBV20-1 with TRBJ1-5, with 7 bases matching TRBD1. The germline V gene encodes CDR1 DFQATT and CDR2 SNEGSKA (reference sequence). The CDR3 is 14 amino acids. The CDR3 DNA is TGCAGTGCGATTCAGGGGGGAAGCAAGCAGCCCCAGCATTTT. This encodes CSAIQGGSKQPQHF.

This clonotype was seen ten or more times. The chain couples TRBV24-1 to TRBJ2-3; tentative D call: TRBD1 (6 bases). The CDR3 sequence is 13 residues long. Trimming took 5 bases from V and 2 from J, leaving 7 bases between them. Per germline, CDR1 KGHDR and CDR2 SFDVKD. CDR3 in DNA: TGTGCCACCAGTGGGGACAACACAGATACGCAGTATTTT. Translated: CATSGDNTDTQYF.

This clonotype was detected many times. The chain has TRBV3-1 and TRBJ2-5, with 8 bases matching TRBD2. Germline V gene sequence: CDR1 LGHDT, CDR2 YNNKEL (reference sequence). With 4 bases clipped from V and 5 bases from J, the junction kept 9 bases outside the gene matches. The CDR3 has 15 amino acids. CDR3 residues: CASSRTKGLGETQYF. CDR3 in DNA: TGTGCCAGCAGCCGAACGAAGGGACTAGGGGAGACCCAGTACTTC.

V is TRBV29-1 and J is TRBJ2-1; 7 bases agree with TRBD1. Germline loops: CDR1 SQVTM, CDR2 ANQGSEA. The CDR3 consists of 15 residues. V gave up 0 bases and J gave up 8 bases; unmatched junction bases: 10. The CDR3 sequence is CSVEDLDRQEDEQFF. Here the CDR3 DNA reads TGCAGCGTTGAAGATCTGGACAGGCAGGAGGATGAGCAGTTCTTC.

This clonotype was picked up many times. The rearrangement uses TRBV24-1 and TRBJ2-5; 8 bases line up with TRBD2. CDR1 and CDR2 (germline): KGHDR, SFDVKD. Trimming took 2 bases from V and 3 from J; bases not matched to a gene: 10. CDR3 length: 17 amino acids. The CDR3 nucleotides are TGTGCCACCAGTGATTCACTAGCGGCCCTGGGGAAAGAGACCCAGTACTTC. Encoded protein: CATSDSLAALGKETQYF.

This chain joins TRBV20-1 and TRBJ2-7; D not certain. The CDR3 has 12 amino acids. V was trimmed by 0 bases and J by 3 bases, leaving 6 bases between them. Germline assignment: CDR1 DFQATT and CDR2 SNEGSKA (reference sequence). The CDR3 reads CSARDWNYEQYF. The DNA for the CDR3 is TGCAGTGCTAGAGATTGGAACTACGAGCAGTACTTC.

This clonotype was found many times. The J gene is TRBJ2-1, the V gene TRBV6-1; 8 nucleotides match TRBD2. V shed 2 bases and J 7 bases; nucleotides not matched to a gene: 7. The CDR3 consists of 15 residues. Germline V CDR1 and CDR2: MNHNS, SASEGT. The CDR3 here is CASSEIGVAGNEQFF. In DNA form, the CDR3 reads TGTGCCAGCAGTGAAATCGGAGTAGCGGGGAATGAGCAGTTCTTC.

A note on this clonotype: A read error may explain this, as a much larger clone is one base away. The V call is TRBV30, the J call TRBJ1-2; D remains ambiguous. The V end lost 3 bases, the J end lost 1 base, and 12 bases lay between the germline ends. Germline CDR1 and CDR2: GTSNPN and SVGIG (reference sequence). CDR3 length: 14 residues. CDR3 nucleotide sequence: TGTGCCTGGAGCCTCAGCGGTAGTAACTATGGCTACACCTTC. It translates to CAWSLSGSNYGYTF.

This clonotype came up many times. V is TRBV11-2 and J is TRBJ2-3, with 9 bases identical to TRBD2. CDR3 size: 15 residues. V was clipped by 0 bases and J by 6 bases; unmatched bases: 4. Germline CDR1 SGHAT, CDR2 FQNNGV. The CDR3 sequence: CASSLDLAGRDTQYF. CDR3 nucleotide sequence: TGTGCCAGCAGCTTAGACCTAGCGGGGCGGGATACGCAGTATTTT. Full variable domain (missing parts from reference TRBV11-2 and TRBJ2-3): EAGVAQSPRYKIIEKRQSVAFWCNPISGHATLYWYQQILGQGPKLLIQFQNNGVVDDSQLPKDRFSAERLKGVDSTLKIQPAKLEDSAVYLCASSLDLAGRDTQYFGPGTRLTVL.

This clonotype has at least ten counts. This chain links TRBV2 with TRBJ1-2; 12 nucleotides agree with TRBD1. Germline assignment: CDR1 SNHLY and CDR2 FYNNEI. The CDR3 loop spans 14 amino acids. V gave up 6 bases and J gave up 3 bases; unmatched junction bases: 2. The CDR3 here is CASSRDRGHYGYTF. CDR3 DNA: TGTGCCAGCAGCAGGGACAGGGGGCACTATGGCTACACCTTC.

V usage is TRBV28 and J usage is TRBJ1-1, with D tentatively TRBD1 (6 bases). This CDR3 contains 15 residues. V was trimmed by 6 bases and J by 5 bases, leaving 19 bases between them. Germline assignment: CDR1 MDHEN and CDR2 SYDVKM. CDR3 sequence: CASRPTGGGWTEAFF. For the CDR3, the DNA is TGTGCCAGCAGGCCGACAGGAGGGGGTTGGACTGAAGCTTTCTTT.

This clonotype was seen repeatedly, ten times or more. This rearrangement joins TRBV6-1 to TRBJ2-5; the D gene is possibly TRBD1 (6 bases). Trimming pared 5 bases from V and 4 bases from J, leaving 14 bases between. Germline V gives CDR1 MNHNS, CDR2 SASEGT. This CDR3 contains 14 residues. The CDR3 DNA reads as TGTGCCAGCAGTTATGCACAGGGCCTAGAGACCCAGTACTTC. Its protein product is CASSYAQGLETQYF.

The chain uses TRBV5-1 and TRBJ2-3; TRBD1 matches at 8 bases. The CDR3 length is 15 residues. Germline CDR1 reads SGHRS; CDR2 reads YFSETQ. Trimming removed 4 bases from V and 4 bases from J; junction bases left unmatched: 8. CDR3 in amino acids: CASSDPGQAPDTQYF. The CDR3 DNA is TGCGCCAGCAGCGATCCGGGACAGGCACCAGATACGCAGTATTTT.

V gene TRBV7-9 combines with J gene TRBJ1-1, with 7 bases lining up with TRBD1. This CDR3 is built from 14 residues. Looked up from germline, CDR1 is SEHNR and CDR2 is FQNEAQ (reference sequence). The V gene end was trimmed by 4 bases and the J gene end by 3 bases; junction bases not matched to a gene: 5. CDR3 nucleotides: TGTGCCAGCAGCTACCGACAGGGCCACACTGAAGCTTTCTTT. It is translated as CASSYRQGHTEAFF.

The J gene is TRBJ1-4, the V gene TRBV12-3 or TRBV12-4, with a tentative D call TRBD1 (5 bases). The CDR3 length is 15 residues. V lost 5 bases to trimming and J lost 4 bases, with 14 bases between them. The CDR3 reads CASSPPGLFNEKLFF. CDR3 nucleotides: TGTGCCAGCAGTCCCCCGGGACTCTTTAATGAAAAACTGTTTTTT.

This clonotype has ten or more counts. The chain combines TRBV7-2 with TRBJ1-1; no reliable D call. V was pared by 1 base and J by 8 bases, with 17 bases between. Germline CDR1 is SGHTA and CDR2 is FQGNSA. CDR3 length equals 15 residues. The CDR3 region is CASSLGMRGKREAFF. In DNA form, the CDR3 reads TGTGCCAGCAGCTTAGGAATGCGTGGGAAACGCGAAGCTTTCTTT. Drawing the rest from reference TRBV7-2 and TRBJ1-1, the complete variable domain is GAGVSQSPSNKVTEKGKDVELRCDPISGHTALYWYRQSLGQGLEFLIYFQGNSAPDKSGLPSDRFSAERTGGSVSTLTIQRTQQEDSAVYLCASSLGMRGKREAFFGQGTRLTVV.

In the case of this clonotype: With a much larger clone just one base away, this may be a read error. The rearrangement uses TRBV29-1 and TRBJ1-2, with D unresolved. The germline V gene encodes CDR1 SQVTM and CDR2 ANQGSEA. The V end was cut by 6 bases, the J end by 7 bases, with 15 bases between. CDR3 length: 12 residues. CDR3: CSVWSTDAGYTF. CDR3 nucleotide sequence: TGCAGCGTCTGGAGCACAGACGCTGGCTACACCTTC.

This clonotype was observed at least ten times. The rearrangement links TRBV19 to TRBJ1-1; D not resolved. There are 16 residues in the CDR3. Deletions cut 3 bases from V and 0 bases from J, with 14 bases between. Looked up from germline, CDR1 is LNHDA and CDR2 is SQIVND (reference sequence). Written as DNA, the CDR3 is TGTGCCAGTAGTATCTCCGCAGACCGGGTGAACACTGAAGCTTTCTTT. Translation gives CASSISADRVNTEAFF.

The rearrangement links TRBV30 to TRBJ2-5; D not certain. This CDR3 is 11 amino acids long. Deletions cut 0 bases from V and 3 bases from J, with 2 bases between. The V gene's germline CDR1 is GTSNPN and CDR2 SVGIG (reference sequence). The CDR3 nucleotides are TGTGCCTGGAGTGTAAAAGAGACCCAGTACTTC. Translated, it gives CAWSVKETQYF.

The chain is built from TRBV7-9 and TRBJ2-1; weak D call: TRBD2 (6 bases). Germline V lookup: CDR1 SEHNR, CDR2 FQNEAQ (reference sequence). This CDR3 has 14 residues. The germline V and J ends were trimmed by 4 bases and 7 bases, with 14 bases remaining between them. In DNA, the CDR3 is TGTGCCAGCAGCTCTCGGGACTCCGGGAATGAGCAGTTCTTC. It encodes CASSSRDSGNEQFF.

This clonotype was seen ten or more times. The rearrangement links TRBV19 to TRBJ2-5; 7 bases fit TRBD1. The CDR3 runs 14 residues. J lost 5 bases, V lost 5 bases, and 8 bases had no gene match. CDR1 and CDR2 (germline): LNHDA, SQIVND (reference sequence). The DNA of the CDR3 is TGTGCCAGTAGTCCCCAAACGACAGGGGAGACCCAGTACTTC. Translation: CASSPQTTGETQYF.

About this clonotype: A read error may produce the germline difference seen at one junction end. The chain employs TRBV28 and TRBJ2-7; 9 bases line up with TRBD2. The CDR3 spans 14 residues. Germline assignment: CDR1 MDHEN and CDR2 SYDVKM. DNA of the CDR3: TGTGCCAGCAGTGAAGCGGGAGGAACCGGCGAGCAGCACTTC. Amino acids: CASSEAGGTGEQHF.

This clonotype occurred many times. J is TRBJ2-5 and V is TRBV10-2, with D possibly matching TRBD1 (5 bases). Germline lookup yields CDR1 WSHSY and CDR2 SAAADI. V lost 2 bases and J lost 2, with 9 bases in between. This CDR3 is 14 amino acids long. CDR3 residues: CASSEQGLQETQYF. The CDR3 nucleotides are TGCGCCAGCAGTGAGCAGGGATTGCAAGAGACCCAGTACTTC.

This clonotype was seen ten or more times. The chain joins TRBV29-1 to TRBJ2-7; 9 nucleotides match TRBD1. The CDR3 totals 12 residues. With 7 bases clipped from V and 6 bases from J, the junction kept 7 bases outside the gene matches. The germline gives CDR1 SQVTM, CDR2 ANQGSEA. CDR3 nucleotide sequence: TGCAGCGCTTCCCGGGACAGGGCCGAGCAGTACTTC. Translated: CSASRDRAEQYF.

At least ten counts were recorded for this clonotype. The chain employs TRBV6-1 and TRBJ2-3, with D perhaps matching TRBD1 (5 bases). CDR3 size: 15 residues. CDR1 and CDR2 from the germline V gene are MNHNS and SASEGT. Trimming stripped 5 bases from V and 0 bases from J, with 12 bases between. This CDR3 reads CASSQTVISTDTQYF. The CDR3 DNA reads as TGTGCCAGCAGTCAGACAGTTATCAGCACAGATACGCAGTATTTT.